Reported below is one TCR beta chain. The sample comes from a study of multiple sclerosis patients with progressive multifocal leukoencephalopathy. Time point given: time of PML onset. Some clones are missing from TCRdb's copy, which holds only in-frame ones; the method was immunoSEQ multiplex PCR. This table has about 31,000 clones, around 85% appearing once. Germline loops: CDR1 GTSNPN, CDR2 SVGIG (reference sequence). V shed 4 bases and J shed 0 bases, with 12 bases lying between them. The CDR3 runs 14 residues. The specimen was PBMCs, collected from a patient treated with natalizumab. The rearrangement joins TRBV30 to TRBJ1-1; no firm D call. The sequence came from a woman in her 30s with progressive multifocal leukoencephalopathy. The CDR3 coding sequence is TGTGCCTGGACCGTAGGGTGGATGAACACTGAAGCTTTCTTT. Translation: CAWTVGWMNTEAFF.